This TCR beta chain was sequenced during a study of T cells in localized non-small cell lung cancer. Study results and limitations: For the top 100 tumor clones, a median around 55 also appeared in adjacent lung. A higher density of T cells in blood coincided with extended overall survival.

Produced via immunoSEQ multiplex PCR; TCRdb's table is partial and in-frame only. Among fewer than 45,000 clones listed, about 85% were seen once. Concerning this clone itself: Its antigen is still unknown.

This receptor was taken from a woman aged 18 to 55 with stage III lung adenocarcinoma. The specimen comprised peripheral blood, sampled before any cancer treatment.

DNA of the CDR3: TGTGCCAGTAGTATAGGAGGGACAGGGTCCTACGAGCAGTACTTC. Protein: CASSIGGTGSYEQYF. The chain links TRBV19 to TRBJ2-7, with TRBD1 matching over 9 bases. V was clipped by 1 base and J by 1 base; unmatched bases: 2. The CDR3 is 15 amino acids. Germline CDR1 and CDR2: LNHDA and SQIVND (reference sequence).